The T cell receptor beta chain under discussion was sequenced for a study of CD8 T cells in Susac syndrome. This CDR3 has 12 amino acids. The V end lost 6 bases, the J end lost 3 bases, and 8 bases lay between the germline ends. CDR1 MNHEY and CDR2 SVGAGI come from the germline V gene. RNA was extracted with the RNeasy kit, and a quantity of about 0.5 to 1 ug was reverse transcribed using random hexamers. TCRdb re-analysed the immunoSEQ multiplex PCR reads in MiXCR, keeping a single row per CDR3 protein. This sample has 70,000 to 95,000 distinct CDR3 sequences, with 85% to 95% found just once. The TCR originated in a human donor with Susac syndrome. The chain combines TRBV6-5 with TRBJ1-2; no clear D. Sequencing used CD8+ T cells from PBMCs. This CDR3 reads CASSASDYGYTF. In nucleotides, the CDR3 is TGTGCCAGCAGCGCGTCGGACTATGGCTACACCTTC.